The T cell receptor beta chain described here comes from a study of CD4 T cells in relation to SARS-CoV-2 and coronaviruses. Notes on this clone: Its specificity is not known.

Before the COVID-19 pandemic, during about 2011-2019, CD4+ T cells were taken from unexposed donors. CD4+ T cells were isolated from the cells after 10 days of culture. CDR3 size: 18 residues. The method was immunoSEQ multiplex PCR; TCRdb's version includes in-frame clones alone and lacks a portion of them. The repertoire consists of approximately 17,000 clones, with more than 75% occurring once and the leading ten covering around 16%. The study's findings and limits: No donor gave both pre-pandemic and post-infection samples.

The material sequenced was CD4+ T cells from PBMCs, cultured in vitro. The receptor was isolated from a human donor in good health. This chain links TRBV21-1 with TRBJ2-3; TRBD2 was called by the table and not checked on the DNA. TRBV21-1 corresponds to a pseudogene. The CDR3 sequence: CASSKRGTSGDGADTQYF. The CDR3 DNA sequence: TGTGCCAGCAGCAAACGAGGGACTAGCGGGGACGGCGCAGATACGCAGTATTTT.